This T cell receptor beta chain comes out of a study of T cell responses to AZD1222 COVID-19 vaccine. Findings and limits, study-wide: Donors skewed white British and female; clonal diversity was possibly underestimated.

Assay: immunoSEQ multiplex PCR; the TCRdb copy retains only in-frame clones and omits some. Of 85,000 to 130,000 clones in the sample, about 87% were seen once. Per the germline V gene, CDR1 is KGHSH and CDR2 is LQKENI. The ends lost 3 bases at V and 6 bases at J; junction bases unmatched: 13. The CDR3 consists of 17 residues. For this clone: Antigen: not known.

The receptor was derived from an adult in good health. Source: peripheral blood, taken on day 0 of AZD1222 vaccination. V and J are TRBV18 and TRBJ1-2, with 10 bases lining up with TRBD1. Here the CDR3 DNA reads TGTGCCAGCTCACCGTTTGGGACAGGGGAGTTAAGTAATGGCTACACCTTC. It encodes CASSPFGTGELSNGYTF.